The following is a T cell receptor (beta chain) sequence with its context. Its antigen has not been determined. Base-call qualities are not available, and no considerably larger clone is one nucleotide away. These data are taken from a study of T cell changes during pregnancy in multiple sclerosis (dated by TCRdb to between 2018 and 2021). For the study in its entirety: The study examined how the T cell repertoire changed over the course of pregnancy in women with multiple sclerosis.

Libraries were built with the immunoSEQ multiplex PCR assay. Drawn from immuneACCESS, this table holds only the in-frame rearrangements with V and J called that TCRdb kept. Clones are partly lost; checked studies trace under half to an unresolved V gene and leave the rest unexplained. Counted in this sample were about 50,000 clones; around 92% of them appeared once. Approximately 0.68% of the sample is taken by the ten largest. The origin of this receptor is a female donor with multiple sclerosis, enrolled in a pregnancy study. Sequences were derived from CD4+ T cells from peripheral blood mononuclear cells, sampled in the third trimester of pregnancy.

In nucleotide form, the sequence is TGTGCCAGTAGTGTGGAGGGGAGCTCCTACAATGAGCAGTTCTTC. This is translated as CASSVEGSSYNEQFF. The V and J genes are TRBV19 and TRBJ2-1; a tentative D call is TRBD2 (6 bases match). CDR1 LNHDA and CDR2 SQIVND were looked up in the germline V gene (reference sequence). From cysteine to phenylalanine, the CDR3 is 15 amino acids long. The CDR3 DNA has 45 bases and is translated from base 1. The junction carries 11 bases between V and J, which are trimmed by 5 bases and 0 bases respectively.